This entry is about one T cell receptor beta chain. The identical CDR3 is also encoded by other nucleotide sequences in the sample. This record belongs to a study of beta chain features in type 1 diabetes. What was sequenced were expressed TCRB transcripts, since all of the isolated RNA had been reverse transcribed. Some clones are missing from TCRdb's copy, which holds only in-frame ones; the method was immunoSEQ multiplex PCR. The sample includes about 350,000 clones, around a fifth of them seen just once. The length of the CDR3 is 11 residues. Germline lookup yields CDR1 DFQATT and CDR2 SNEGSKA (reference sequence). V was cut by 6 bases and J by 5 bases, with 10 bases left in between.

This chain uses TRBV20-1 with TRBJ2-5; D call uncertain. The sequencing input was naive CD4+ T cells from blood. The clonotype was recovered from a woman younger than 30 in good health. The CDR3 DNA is TGCAGTGCACCCCTCCAGGAGACCCAGTACTTC. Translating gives CSAPLQETQYF.